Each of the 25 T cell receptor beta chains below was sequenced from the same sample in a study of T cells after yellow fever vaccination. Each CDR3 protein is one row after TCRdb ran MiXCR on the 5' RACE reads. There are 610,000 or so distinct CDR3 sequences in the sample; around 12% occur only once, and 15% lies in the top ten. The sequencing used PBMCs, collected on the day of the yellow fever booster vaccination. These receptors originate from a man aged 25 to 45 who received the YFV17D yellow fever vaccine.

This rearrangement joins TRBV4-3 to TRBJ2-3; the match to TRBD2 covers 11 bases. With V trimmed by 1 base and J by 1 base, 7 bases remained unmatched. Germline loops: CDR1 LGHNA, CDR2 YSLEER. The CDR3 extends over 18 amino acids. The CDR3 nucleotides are TGCGCCAGCAGCCAAGGGGCTGGACTAGCGGGTCGCACAGATACGCAGTATTTT. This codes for CASSQGAGLAGRTDTQYF.

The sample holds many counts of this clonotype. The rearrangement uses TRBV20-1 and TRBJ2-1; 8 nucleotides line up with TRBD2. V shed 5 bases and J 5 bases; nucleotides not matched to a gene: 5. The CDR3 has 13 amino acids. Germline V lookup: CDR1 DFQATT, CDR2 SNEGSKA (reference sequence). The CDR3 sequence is CSAGGLGNNEQFF. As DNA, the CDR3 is TGCAGTGCTGGGGGACTAGGGAACAATGAGCAGTTCTTC.

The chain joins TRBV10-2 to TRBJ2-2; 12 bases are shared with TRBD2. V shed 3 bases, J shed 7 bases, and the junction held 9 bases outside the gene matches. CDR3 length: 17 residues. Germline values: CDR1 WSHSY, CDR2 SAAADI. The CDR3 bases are TGCGCCAGCAGTGAAACTAGCGGGAGGACGGGTAGCGGGGAGCTGTTTTTT. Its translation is CASSETSGRTGSGELFF.

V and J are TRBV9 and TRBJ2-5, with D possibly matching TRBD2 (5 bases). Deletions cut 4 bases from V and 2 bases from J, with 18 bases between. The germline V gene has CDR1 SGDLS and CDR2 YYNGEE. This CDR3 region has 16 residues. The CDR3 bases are TGTGCCAGCAGCCCTCATGGGGAGCCAACACAAGAGACCCAGTACTTC. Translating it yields CASSPHGEPTQETQYF.

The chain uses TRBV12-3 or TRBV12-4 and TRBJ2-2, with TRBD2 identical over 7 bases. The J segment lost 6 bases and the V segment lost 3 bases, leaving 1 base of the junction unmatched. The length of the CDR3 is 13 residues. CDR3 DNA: TGTGCCAGCAGTTTTGGGGGGGCCGGGGAGCTGTTTTTT. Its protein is CASSFGGAGELFF.

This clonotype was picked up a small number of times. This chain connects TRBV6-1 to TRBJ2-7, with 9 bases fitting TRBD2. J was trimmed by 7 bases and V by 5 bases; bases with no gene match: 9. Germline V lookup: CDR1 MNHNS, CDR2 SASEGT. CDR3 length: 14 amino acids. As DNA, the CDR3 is TGTGCCAGCAGTCCCCCGGGACTAGCAGGGGAGCAGTACTTC. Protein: CASSPPGLAGEQYF.

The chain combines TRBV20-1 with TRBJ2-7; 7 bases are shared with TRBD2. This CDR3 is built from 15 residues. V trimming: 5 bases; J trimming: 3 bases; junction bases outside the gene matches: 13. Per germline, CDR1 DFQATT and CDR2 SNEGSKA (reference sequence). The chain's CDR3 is CSAPTRSGRDYEQYF. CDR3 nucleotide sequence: TGCAGTGCTCCAACCCGCTCGGGGAGGGACTACGAGCAGTACTTC.

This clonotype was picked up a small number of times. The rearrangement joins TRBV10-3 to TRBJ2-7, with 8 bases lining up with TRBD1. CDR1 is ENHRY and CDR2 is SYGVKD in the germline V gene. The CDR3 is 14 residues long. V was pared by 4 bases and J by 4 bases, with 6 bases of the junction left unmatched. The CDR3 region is CAISVGRGRYEQYF. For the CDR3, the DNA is TGTGCCATCAGTGTGGGCAGGGGGCGGTACGAGCAGTACTTC.

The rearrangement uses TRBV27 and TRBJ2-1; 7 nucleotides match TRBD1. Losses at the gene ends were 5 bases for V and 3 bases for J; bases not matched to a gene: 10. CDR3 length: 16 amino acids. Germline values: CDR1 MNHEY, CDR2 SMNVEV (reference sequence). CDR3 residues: CASSHGDSSFYNEQFF. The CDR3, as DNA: TGTGCCAGCAGTCATGGGGACAGCAGTTTCTACAATGAGCAGTTCTTC.

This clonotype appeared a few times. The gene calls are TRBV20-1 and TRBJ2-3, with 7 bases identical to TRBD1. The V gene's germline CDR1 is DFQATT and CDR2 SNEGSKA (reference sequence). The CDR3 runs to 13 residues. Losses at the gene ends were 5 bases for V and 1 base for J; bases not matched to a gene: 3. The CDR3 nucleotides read TGCAGTGCTCACAGGGGTGGCACAGATACGCAGTATTTT. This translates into CSAHRGGTDTQYF.

The chain's CDR3 is CASSPQPWEQYF. CDR3 coding DNA: TGTGCCAGCTCACCCCAACCCTGGGAGCAGTACTTC. The chain couples TRBV18 to TRBJ2-7, with D unclear. This CDR3 has 12 amino acids. From germline, CDR1 is KGHSH and CDR2 LQKENI. Trimming took off 3 bases at V and 7 bases at J, with 10 bases between the two ends.

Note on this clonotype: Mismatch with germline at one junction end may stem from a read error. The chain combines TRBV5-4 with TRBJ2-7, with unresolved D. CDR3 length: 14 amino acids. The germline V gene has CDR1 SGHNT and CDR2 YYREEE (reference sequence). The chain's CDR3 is CASSLELLSCEQYF. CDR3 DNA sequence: TGTGCCAGCAGCTTGGAGCTTCTCTCCTGCGAGCAGTACTTC.

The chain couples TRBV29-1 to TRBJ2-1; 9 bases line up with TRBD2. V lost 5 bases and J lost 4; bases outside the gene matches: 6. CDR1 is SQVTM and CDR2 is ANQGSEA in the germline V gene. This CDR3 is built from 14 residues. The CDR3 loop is CSVSLAGTYNEQFF. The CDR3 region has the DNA TGCAGCGTTAGCCTAGCGGGAACATACAATGAGCAGTTCTTC.

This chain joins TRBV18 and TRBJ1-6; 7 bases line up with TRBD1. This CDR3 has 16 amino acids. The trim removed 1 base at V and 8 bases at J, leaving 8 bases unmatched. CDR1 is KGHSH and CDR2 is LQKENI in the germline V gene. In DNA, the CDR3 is TGTGCCAGCTCACCACAGCCGGGACAGACAGATTCACCCCTCCACTTT. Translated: CASSPQPGQTDSPLHF.

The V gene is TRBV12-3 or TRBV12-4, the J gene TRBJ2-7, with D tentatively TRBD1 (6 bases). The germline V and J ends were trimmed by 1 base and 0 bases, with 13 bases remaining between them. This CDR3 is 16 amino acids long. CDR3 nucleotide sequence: TGTGCCAGCAGTTTAGGTGACAGGAGGAGCTCCTACGAGCAGTACTTC. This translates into CASSLGDRRSSYEQYF.

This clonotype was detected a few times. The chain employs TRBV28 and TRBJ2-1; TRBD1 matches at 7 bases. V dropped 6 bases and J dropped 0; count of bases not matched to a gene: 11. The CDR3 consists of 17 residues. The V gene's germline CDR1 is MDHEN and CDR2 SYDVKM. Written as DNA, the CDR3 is TGTGCCAGCAGGCGACGTAAGGACAGGTTCTCCTACAATGAGCAGTTCTTC. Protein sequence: CASRRRKDRFSYNEQFF.

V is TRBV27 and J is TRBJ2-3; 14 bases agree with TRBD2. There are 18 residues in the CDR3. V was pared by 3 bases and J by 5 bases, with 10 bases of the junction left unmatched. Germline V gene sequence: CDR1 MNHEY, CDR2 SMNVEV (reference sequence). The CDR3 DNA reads TGTGCCAGCAGTTTGTGGACTAGCGGGAGGCCCGGGGGAGATACGCAGTATTTT. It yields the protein CASSLWTSGRPGGDTQYF.

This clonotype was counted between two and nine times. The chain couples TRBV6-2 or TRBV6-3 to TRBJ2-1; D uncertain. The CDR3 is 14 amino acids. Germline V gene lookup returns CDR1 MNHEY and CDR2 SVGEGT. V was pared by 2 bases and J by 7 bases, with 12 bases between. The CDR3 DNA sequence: TGTGCCAGCAGTTACCCAGGTCCAGCAAATGAGCAGTTCTTC. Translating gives CASSYPGPANEQFF.

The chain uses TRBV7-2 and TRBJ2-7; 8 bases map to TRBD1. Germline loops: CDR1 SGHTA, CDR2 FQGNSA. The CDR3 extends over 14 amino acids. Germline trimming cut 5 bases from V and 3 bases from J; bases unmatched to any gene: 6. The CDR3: CASSPDRGRYEQYF. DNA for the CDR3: TGTGCCAGCAGCCCCGACAGGGGTCGCTACGAGCAGTACTTC.

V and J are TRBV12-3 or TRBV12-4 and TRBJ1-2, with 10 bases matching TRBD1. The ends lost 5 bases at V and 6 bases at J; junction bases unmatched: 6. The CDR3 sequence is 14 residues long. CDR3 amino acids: CASSPGTGVHGYTF. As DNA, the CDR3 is TGTGCCAGCAGTCCCGGGACAGGGGTTCATGGCTACACCTTC.

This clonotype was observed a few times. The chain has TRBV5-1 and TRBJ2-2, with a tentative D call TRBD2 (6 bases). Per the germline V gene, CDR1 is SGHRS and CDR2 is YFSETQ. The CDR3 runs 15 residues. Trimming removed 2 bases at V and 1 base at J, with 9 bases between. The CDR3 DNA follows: TGCGCCAGCAGCTTAACCGGGAGGAACACCGGGGAGCTGTTTTTT. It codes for CASSLTGRNTGELFF.

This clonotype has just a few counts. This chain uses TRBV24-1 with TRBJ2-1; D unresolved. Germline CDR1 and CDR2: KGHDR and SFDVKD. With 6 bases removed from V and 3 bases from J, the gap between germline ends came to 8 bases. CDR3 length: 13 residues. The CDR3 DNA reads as TGTGCCACCAGTCTGGACGGCTACAATGAGCAGTTCTTC. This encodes CATSLDGYNEQFF.

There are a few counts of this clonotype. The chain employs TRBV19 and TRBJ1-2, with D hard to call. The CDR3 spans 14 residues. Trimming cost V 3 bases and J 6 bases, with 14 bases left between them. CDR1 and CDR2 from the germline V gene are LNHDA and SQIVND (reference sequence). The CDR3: CASSMGTLGNGYTF. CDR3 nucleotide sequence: TGTGCCAGTAGTATGGGAACCCTGGGGAATGGCTACACCTTC.

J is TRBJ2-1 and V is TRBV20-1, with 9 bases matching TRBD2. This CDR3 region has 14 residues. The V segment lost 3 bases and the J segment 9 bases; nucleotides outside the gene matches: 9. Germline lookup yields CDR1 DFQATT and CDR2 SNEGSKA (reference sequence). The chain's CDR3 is CSARPLAGNPEQFF. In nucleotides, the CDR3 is TGCAGTGCTAGGCCTCTAGCGGGAAACCCTGAGCAGTTCTTC.

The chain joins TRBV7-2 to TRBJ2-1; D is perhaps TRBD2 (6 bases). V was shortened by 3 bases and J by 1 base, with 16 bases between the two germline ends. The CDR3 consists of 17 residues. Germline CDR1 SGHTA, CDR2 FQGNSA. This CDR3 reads CASSFLGRGWSYNEQFF. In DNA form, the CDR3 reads TGTGCCAGCAGCTTTCTGGGCCGGGGGTGGTCCTACAATGAGCAGTTCTTC. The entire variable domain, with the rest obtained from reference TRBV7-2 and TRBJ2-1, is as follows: GAGVSQSPSNKVTEKGKDVELRCDPISGHTALYWYRQSLGQGLEFLIYFQGNSAPDKSGLPSDRFSAERTGGSVSTLTIQRTQQEDSAVYLCASSFLGRGWSYNEQFFGPGTRLTVL.